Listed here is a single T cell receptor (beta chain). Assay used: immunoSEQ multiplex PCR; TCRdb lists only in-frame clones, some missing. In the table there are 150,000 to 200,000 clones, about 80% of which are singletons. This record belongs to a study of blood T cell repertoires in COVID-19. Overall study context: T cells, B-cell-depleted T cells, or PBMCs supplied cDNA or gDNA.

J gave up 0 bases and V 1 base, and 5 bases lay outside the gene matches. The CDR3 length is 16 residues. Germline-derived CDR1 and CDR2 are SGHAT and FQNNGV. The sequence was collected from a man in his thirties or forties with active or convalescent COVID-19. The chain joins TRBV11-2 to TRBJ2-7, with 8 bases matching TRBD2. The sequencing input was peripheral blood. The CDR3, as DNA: TGTGCCAGCAGCTTAGTAGCGGGATCCCCCTCCTACGAGCAGTACTTC. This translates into CASSLVAGSPSYEQYF.